The rows below give T cell receptor beta chains drawn from one sample of a study of blood T cell repertoires in COVID-19. Some clones are missing from TCRdb's copy, which holds only in-frame ones; the method was immunoSEQ multiplex PCR. This sample carries 250,000 to 300,000 clones, approximately 88% of them seen once, and the ten largest clones take 10% to 13%. Material for sequencing was peripheral blood. The origin of the receptors is a woman aged 65 to 85 with COVID-19, enrolled during active disease. Each CDR3 is given with its conserved first and last residue. A D gene is named only where the DNA matches it firmly. Part of the rows lack a size; the others show once, few, many or a class for expanded clones.

V: TRBV28
D: NA
size: NA
J: TRBJ1-6
DNA: TGTGCCAGCAGCCCGGACAGCAGCTCCTATAATTCACCCCTCCACTTT
CDR3: CASSPDSSSYNSPLHF

V: TRBV6-2/TRBV6-3
D: NA
size: NA
J: TRBJ1-2
DNA: TGTGCCAGCACCCCCCGGGAGAGGAACTATGGCTACACCTTC
CDR3: CASTPRERNYGYTF

V: TRBV9
D: NA
size: NA
J: TRBJ2-2
DNA: TGTGCCAGCAGCGTCGGACTGTACACCGGGGAGCTGTTTTTT
CDR3: CASSVGLYTGELFF

V: TRBV5-1
D: TRBD1
size: NA
J: TRBJ1-2
DNA: TGCGCCAGCAGCTTGAAGGGGGCGAATGGCTACACCTTC
CDR3: CASSLKGANGYTF

V: TRBV28
D: NA
size: NA
J: TRBJ1-5
DNA: TGTGCCAGCAGCCAGGGACATAGCAATCAGCCCCAGCATTTT
CDR3: CASSQGHSNQPQHF

V: TRBV7-2
D: TRBD1
size: NA
J: TRBJ2-3
DNA: TGTGCCAGCAGCTTAGGGACAGGGGGCCCTCAGGATACGCAGTATTTT
CDR3: CASSLGTGGPQDTQYF

V: TRBV30
D: NA
size: NA
J: TRBJ1-1
DNA: TGTGCCTGGGGTAAGGACAGCGTGAGTTTAGGTGAAGCTTTCTTT
CDR3: CAWGKDSVSLGEAFF

V: TRBV7-8
D: NA
size: NA
J: TRBJ1-6
DNA: TGTGCCAGCACCGACCGGGGATTATACAATTCACCCCTCCACTTT
CDR3: CASTDRGLYNSPLHF

V: TRBV5-1
D: NA
size: NA
J: TRBJ2-4
DNA: TGCGCCAGCAGCTTGGCTAACGGCGGGCACGCCAAAAACATTCAGTACTTC
CDR3: CASSLANGGHAKNIQYF

V: TRBV9
D: TRBD2
size: NA
J: TRBJ2-7
DNA: TGTGCCAGCAGCAATGAAGCGGGGTTAAGCTCCTACGAGCAGTACTTC
CDR3: CASSNEAGLSSYEQYF

V: TRBV3-1/TRBV3-2
D: NA
size: few
J: TRBJ1-2
DNA: TGTGCCAGCAGCCGCACGGACAGCTCCAACTATGGCTACACCTTC
CDR3: CASSRTDSSNYGYTF

V: TRBV19
D: TRBD1
size: NA
J: TRBJ1-1
DNA: TGTGCCAGTAGTCACACAGGGGGTCCTGAAGCTTTCTTT
CDR3: CASSHTGGPEAFF

V: TRBV6-5
D: TRBD2
size: once
J: TRBJ2-7
DNA: TGTGCCAGCAGTAGGACTAGCGGAGCTTACGAGCAGTACTTC
CDR3: CASSRTSGAYEQYF

V: TRBV6-6
D: NA
size: NA
J: TRBJ1-1
DNA: TGTGCCAGCCGACGGGGGACTGAAGCTTTCTTT
CDR3: CASRRGTEAFF

V: TRBV27
D: NA
size: NA
J: TRBJ1-5
DNA: TGTGCCAGCAGGATAAGGGGTAGCAATCAGCCCCAGCATTTT
CDR3: CASRIRGSNQPQHF

V: TRBV28
D: NA
size: NA
J: TRBJ2-7
DNA: TGTGCCAGCAGTACACAGGGAGTTACCTACGAGCAGTACTTC
CDR3: CASSTQGVTYEQYF

V: TRBV30
D: TRBD2
size: NA
J: TRBJ2-3
DNA: TGTGCCTGGGAAGCGGGACGCACAGATACGCAGTATTTT
CDR3: CAWEAGRTDTQYF

V: TRBV28
D: TRBD1
size: NA
J: TRBJ2-2
DNA: TGTGCCAGCAGTGGGACAGTCGGTTACACCGGGGAGCTGTTTTTT
CDR3: CASSGTVGYTGELFF

V: TRBV7-3
D: TRBD2
size: NA
J: TRBJ2-5
DNA: TGTGCCAGCAGCCCTGACGGACTAGCGGCGGAGACCCAGTACTTC
CDR3: CASSPDGLAAETQYF

V: TRBV12-3/TRBV12-4
D: NA
size: NA
J: TRBJ1-1
DNA: TGTGCCAGCAGGGACTCCCTGGGCACTGAAGCTTTCTTT
CDR3: CASRDSLGTEAFF

V: TRBV28
D: TRBD1
size: NA
J: TRBJ1-6
DNA: TGTGCCAGCAGTCCCACGGGACAGTATAATTCACCCCTCCACTTT
CDR3: CASSPTGQYNSPLHF

V: TRBV7-6
D: NA
size: NA
J: TRBJ1-2
DNA: TGTGCCAGCAGCCGAGGGGAACAGGGATTAACTATGGGCTACACCTTC
CDR3: CASSRGEQGLTMGYTF

V: TRBV3-1/TRBV3-2
D: NA
size: NA
J: TRBJ2-2
DNA: TGTGCCAGCAGCCGAGGTGCCGGGGAGCTGTTTTTT
CDR3: CASSRGAGELFF

V: TRBV2
D: NA
size: NA
J: TRBJ1-4
DNA: TGTGCCAGCAGTGTACAGGGAACTCCTAATGAAAAACTGTTTTTT
CDR3: CASSVQGTPNEKLFF

V: TRBV25-1
D: NA
size: few
J: TRBJ2-2
DNA: TGTGCCAGCAGTGAATCAATGTCAGTCCTCGGGGAGCTGTTTTTT
CDR3: CASSESMSVLGELFF

V: TRBV6-5
D: TRBD1
size: NA
J: TRBJ2-1
DNA: TGTGCCACCCAGGGTTGGGACAGAACCTACAATGAGCAGTTCTTC
CDR3: CATQGWDRTYNEQFF

V: TRBV19
D: TRBD2
size: NA
J: TRBJ2-2
DNA: TGTGCCAGTACTATTAGCGGGGCCCATGGAATCGGGGAGCTGTTTTTT
CDR3: CASTISGAHGIGELFF

V: TRBV7-3
D: NA
size: NA
J: TRBJ2-3
DNA: TGTGCCAGCAGCTCGGACACAAGCACAGATACGCAGTATTTT
CDR3: CASSSDTSTDTQYF

V: TRBV6-5
D: NA
size: NA
J: TRBJ2-7
DNA: TGTGCCAGCAGCCGCCCTAACGGGGGTTCCTACGAGCAGTACTTC
CDR3: CASSRPNGGSYEQYF

V: TRBV18
D: TRBD1
size: NA
J: TRBJ2-3
DNA: TGTGCCAGCTCGGGACAGGGTGGGACAGATACGCAGTATTTT
CDR3: CASSGQGGTDTQYF

V: TRBV4-1
D: NA
size: NA
J: TRBJ1-2
DNA: TGCGCCAGCAGCCAAGCCGGGGGGACCTATGGCTACACCTTC
CDR3: CASSQAGGTYGYTF

V: TRBV30
D: TRBD1
size: NA
J: TRBJ1-6
DNA: TGTGCCTGGAGTGCCCGGGACAGATATAATTCACCCCTCCACTTT
CDR3: CAWSARDRYNSPLHF

V: TRBV29-1
D: TRBD2
size: NA
J: TRBJ2-7
DNA: TGCAGCGTCACCGGGACTAGTTACGAGCAGTACTTC
CDR3: CSVTGTSYEQYF

V: TRBV13
D: NA
size: NA
J: TRBJ2-6
DNA: TGTGCCAGCAGCTTAAGCCAGGGGCTGTGGGGGGCCAACGTCCTGACTTTC
CDR3: CASSLSQGLWGANVLTF

V: TRBV6-5
D: NA
size: once
J: TRBJ1-3
DNA: TGTGCCAGCAGTTATGACGTAGCCTCTGGAAACACCATATATTTT
CDR3: CASSYDVASGNTIYF

V: TRBV11-2
D: TRBD2
size: once
J: TRBJ2-1
DNA: TGTGCCAGCAGTGGAGGACTAGGTTACAATGAGCAGTTCTTC
CDR3: CASSGGLGYNEQFF

V: TRBV29-1
D: NA
size: NA
J: TRBJ1-1
DNA: TGCAGCGTGGGGGGACTCAGATTTACTGAAGCTTTCTTT
CDR3: CSVGGLRFTEAFF

V: TRBV27
D: TRBD1
size: NA
J: TRBJ1-6
DNA: TGTGCCAGCAGTTACAGGGGTAATTCACCCCTCCACTTT
CDR3: CASSYRGNSPLHF

V: TRBV19
D: NA
size: NA
J: TRBJ1-1
DNA: TGTGCCAGTAGTAGGTTGCGTGAAGCTTTCTTT
CDR3: CASSRLREAFF

V: TRBV28
D: TRBD1
size: NA
J: TRBJ2-2
DNA: TGTGCCAGTTTTGGATCCGGGACAGGGCAACGAACCGGGGAGCTGTTTTTT
CDR3: CASFGSGTGQRTGELFF

V: TRBV29-1
D: TRBD2
size: NA
J: TRBJ2-3
DNA: TGCAGCGTTGGTCCGGGACTAGCGGGAGAGGGCACAGATACGCAGTATTTT
CDR3: CSVGPGLAGEGTDTQYF

V: TRBV13
D: NA
size: NA
J: TRBJ1-6
DNA: TGTGCCAGCAGCTTACGGGGTAATTCACCCCTCCACTTT
CDR3: CASSLRGNSPLHF

V: TRBV28
D: TRBD2
size: few
J: TRBJ2-2
DNA: TGTGCCAGCAGGATAGCGGGAGTGGGCACCGGGGAGCTGTTTTTT
CDR3: CASRIAGVGTGELFF

V: TRBV11-2
D: TRBD1
size: NA
J: TRBJ1-3
DNA: TGTGCCAGCAGCTCACAGGGGAACACCATATATTTT
CDR3: CASSSQGNTIYF